The sample holds a few counts of the clone carrying this TCR beta chain. The data are from a study of T-cell reconstitution after alpha-beta-depleted transplantation in children. The library targeted TCRbeta and was prepared with unique molecular identifiers. TCRdb called the PCR reads again in MiXCR, with one record for every CDR3 protein. The sample lists roughly 500,000 distinct CDR3 sequences, 30% to 35% occurring once. The V and J ends lost 4 bases and 6 bases respectively, with 9 bases between them. From germline, CDR1 is SGHRS and CDR2 YFSETQ. There are 12 residues in the CDR3. The source material was PBMCs from the stem cell graft donor, sampled from the stem cell graft. This clonotype originated in a human donor who donated a stem cell graft to a child with aplastic anemia. The chain employs TRBV5-1 and TRBJ2-3, with D maybe TRBD2 (5 bases). CDR3 DNA: TGCGCCAGCAGCAAGCGGAGCGATACGCAGTATTTT. Protein product: CASSKRSDTQYF.